The following is a TCR beta chain sequence with its context. Repertoires were generated with immunoSEQ multiplex PCR, while TCRdb's copy carries only in-frame clones and drops some. Altogether fewer than 60,000 clones are present, approximately 79% being singletons, with the ten largest covering roughly 25%. These data belong to a study of blood T cell repertoires in COVID-19. Across the study: COVID-19 samples from acute and convalescent phases originated in the United States, Italy and Spain. From T cells, B-cell-depleted T cells, or PBMCs came the material, which was cDNA or gDNA.

V was trimmed by 7 bases and J by 1 base, leaving 7 bases between them. The V gene's germline CDR1 is MNHEY and CDR2 SVGAGI. This CDR3 spans 13 amino acids. The sequence came from a man aged 70-80 years with acute or convalescent COVID-19. Sequenced: peripheral blood. This chain links TRBV6-5 with TRBJ2-2; D is perhaps TRBD1 (5 bases). The CDR3 spells CASTGWNTGELFF. The DNA of the CDR3 is TGTGCCAGCACAGGGTGGAACACCGGGGAGCTGTTTTTT.